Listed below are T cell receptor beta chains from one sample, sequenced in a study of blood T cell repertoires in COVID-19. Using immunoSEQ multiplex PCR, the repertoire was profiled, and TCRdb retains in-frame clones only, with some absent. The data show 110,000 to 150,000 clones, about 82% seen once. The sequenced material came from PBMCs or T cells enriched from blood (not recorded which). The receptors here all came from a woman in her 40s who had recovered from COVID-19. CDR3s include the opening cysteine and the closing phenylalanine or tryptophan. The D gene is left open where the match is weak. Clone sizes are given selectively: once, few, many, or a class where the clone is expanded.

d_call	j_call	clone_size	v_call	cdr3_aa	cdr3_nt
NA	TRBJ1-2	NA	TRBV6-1	CASSESSSWGSYGYTF	TGTGCCAGCAGTGAATCCTCATCGTGGGGCAGCTATGGCTACACCTTC
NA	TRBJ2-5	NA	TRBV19	CASSMRGFSESETQYF	TGTGCCAGTAGTATGAGGGGGTTCAGTGAGTCAGAGACCCAGTACTTC
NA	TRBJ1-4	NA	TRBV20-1	CSGSDRSEKLFF	TGCAGTGGGAGTGATAGGAGTGAAAAACTGTTTTTT
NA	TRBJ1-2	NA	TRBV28	CASSLLSGTYGYTF	TGTGCCAGCAGTTTATTATCGGGAACCTATGGCTACACCTTC
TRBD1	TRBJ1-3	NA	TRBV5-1	CASSLVGQSSGNTIYF	TGCGCCAGCAGCTTGGTGGGACAGTCATCTGGAAACACCATATATTTT
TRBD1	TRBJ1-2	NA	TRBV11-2	CASSLGGGGYGYTF	TGTGCCAGCAGCTTAGGAGGGGGCGGCTATGGCTACACCTTC
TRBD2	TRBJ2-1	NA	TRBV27	CASSPIAGSWDEQFF	TGTGCCAGCAGTCCAATAGCGGGTTCCTGGGATGAGCAGTTCTTC
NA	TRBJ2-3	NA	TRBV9	CASSDPSGADTQYF	TGTGCCAGCAGCGACCCCTCCGGGGCAGATACGCAGTATTTT
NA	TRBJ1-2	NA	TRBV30	CAWSVALNYGYTF	TGTGCCTGGAGTGTTGCGCTAAACTATGGCTACACCTTC
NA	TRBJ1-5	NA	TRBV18	CASSRLRDQPQHF	TGTGCCAGCTCACGACTCAGGGATCAGCCCCAGCATTTT
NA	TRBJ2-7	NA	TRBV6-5	CASRLDRTYEQYF	TGTGCCAGCAGGCTCGACAGAACCTACGAGCAGTACTTC
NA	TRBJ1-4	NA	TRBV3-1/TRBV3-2	CASSLTRQPNEKLFF	TGTGCCAGCAGTCTAACAAGACAACCGAATGAAAAACTGTTTTTT
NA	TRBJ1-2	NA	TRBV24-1	CATSDTGTPPSRWGYTF	TGTGCCACCAGTGATACCGGGACACCCCCGAGCCGCTGGGGCTACACCTTC
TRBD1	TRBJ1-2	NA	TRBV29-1	CSVGWDRGQSGYTF	TGCAGCGTTGGTTGGGACAGGGGGCAGTCTGGCTACACCTTC
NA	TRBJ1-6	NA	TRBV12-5	CASGLRPGDLSSYNSPLHF	TGTGCTAGTGGTTTGAGGCCAGGGGATTTGAGCTCCTATAATTCACCCCTCCACTTT
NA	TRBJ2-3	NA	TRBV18	CASSPYLDTQYF	TGTGCCAGCTCACCGTACTTAGATACGCAGTATTTT
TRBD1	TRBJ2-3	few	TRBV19	CASSTLGQSTDTQYF	TGTGCCAGTAGTACCTTGGGACAGTCCACAGATACGCAGTATTTT
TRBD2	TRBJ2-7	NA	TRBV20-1	CSASDSGAPYEQYF	TGCAGTGCTAGTGATAGCGGGGCACCCTACGAGCAGTACTTC
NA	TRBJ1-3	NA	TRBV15	CATSTSGLWLSGNTIYF	TGTGCCACCAGCACATCAGGGTTGTGGCTCTCTGGAAACACCATATATTTT
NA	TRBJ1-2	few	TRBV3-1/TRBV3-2	CASSLAGGSSYGYTF	TGTGCCAGCAGCCTCGCGGGGGGCTCAAGCTATGGCTACACCTTC
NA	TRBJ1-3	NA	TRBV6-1	CASSEQSSGNTIYF	TGTGCCAGCAGTGAGCAGTCATCTGGAAACACCATATATTTT
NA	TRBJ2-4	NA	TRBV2	CASERAQSQPLQYF	TGTGCCAGCGAGAGGGCCCAGTCCCAACCCCTTCAGTACTTC
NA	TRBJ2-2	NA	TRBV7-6	CASRSSGYTTGELFF	TGTGCCAGCAGGTCGTCAGGGTATACCACCGGGGAGCTGTTTTTT
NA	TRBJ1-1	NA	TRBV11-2	CASSLTGLNTEAFF	TGTGCCAGCAGCCTAACAGGATTGAACACTGAAGCTTTCTTT
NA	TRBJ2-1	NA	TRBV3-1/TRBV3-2	CASSQGLNNEQFF	TGTGCCAGCAGCCAAGGACTGAACAATGAGCAGTTCTTC
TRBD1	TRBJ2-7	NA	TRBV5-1	CASSVRGGLRSYEQYF	TGCGCCAGCAGCGTAAGAGGGGGCCTGAGGTCCTACGAGCAGTACTTC
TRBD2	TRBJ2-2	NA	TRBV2	CASIVTSGGPGELFF	TGTGCCAGCATCGTTACTAGCGGGGGGCCCGGGGAGCTGTTTTTT
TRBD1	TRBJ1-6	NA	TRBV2	CASSGTRQGNSPLHF	TGTGCCAGCAGTGGGACGCGACAGGGAAATTCACCCCTCCACTTT
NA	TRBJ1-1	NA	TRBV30	CAWSVLLFTEAFF	TGTGCCTGGAGTGTACTTTTGTTCACTGAAGCTTTCTTT
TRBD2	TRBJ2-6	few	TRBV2	CASSEPWGGSGANVLTF	TGTGCCAGCAGTGAACCATGGGGAGGGTCTGGGGCCAACGTCCTGACTTTC
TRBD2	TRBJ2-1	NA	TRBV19	CASSMGGRGNNEQFF	TGTGCCAGTAGTATGGGCGGGAGGGGTAACAATGAGCAGTTCTTC
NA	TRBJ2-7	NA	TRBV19	CASSPVSSYEQYF	TGTGCCAGTAGTCCGGTGAGCTCCTACGAGCAGTACTTC
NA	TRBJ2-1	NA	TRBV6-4	CASSDSKYNEQFF	TGTGCCAGCAGTGATAGCAAGTACAATGAGCAGTTCTTC
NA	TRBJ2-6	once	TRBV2	CASSPLVSPGANVLTF	TGTGCCAGCAGTCCACTAGTTTCTCCTGGGGCCAACGTCCTGACTTTC
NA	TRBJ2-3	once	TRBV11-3	CASSFATADTQYF	TGTGCCAGCAGCTTTGCGACAGCAGATACGCAGTATTTT
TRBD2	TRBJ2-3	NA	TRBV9	CASSVGGSHTDTQYF	TGTGCCAGCAGCGTAGGCGGGAGTCACACAGATACGCAGTATTTT
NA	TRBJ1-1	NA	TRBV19	CASSWRVNTEAFF	TGTGCCAGTAGTTGGAGGGTGAACACTGAAGCTTTCTTT
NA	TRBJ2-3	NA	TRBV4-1	CASSQGGMGAKSDTQYF	TGCGCCAGCAGCCAAGGGGGTATGGGGGCAAAATCAGATACGCAGTATTTT
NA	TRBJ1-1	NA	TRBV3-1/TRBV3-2	CASSFGDRQNTEAFF	TGTGCCAGCAGCTTCGGAGACAGGCAAAACACTGAAGCTTTCTTT
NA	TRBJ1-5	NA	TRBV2	CASGAGYDNQPQHF	TGTGCCAGCGGGGCAGGGTACGACAATCAGCCCCAGCATTTT
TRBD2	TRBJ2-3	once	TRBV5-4	CASRPGGTSTDTQYF	TGTGCCAGCAGACCGGGGGGGACTAGCACAGATACGCAGTATTTT
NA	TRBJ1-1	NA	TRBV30	CAWSAHRVGTEAFF	TGTGCCTGGAGTGCCCACAGGGTCGGGACTGAAGCTTTCTTT
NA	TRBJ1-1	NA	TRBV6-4	CASSENAVNTEAFF	TGTGCCAGCAGTGAAAATGCGGTGAACACTGAAGCTTTCTTT
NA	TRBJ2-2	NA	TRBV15	CATSREATGELFF	TGTGCCACCAGCAGAGAAGCGACCGGGGAGCTGTTTTTT
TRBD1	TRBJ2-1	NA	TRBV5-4	CASSPYRTGRSYNEQFF	TGTGCCAGCAGCCCGTACCGGACAGGGCGCTCCTACAATGAGCAGTTCTTC
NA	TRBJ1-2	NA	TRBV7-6	CASSLGGVNYGYTF	TGTGCCAGCAGCTTAGGCGGCGTTAACTATGGCTACACCTTC
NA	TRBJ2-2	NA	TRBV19	CASNGIRNAGELFF	TGTGCCAGTAACGGGATTCGTAACGCCGGGGAGCTGTTTTTT
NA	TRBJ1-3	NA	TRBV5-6	CASSSRGHWTPGNTIYF	TGTGCCAGCAGCTCTCGGGGACACTGGACTCCTGGAAACACCATATATTTT
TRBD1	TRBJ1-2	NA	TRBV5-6	CASSSVQGASLYGYTF	TGTGCCAGCAGCTCAGTACAGGGGGCCTCCCTCTATGGCTACACCTTC
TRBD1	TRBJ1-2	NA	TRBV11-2	CASSLYTRGFYGYTF	TGTGCCAGCAGCTTGTATACCAGGGGGTTCTATGGCTACACCTTC